The 21 T cell receptor beta chains presented below share a single source sample, sequenced in a study of CXCR3-negative and CXCR3-positive naive CD8 T cells. Study-wide results and limits: The study found more hydrophobic TRB CDR3s in CXCR3-positive naive cells than in CXCR3-negative naive cells.

The TRB cDNA libraries were prepared by 5' RACE with UMI labels. TCRdb reprocessed the 5' RACE reads and stores each CDR3 protein as one record, lacking DNA. Its table lists about 150,000 distinct CDR3 sequences. The antigens for these receptors are not known. Sequencing was done on a sample of naive CXCR3+ CD8+ T cells from blood. Subset denoted: CD45RO-CCR7+CD27+CD95- naive CD8+ T cells expressing CXCR3 (TNR3+). The receptors stem from a human donor in good health. Some clones in this sample may be carry-over from other donors' samples.

This chain joins TRBV19 and TRBJ2-7; TCRdb proposes TRBD1, but this gene call is untestable without DNA. Germline CDR1 LNHDA, CDR2 SQIVND (reference sequence). The CDR3 spans 12 residues. CDR3 loop: CASSIGGSEQYF.

The genes are TRBV29-1 and TRBJ1-1. This CDR3 comprises 14 residues. Germline V gene lookup returns CDR1 SQVTM and CDR2 ANQGSEA. The CDR3 protein is CSVVFSRADTEAFF.

V is TRBV7-9 and J is TRBJ2-7; there is no DNA to check the TCRdb D call of TRBD1. Per germline, CDR1 SEHNR and CDR2 FQNEAQ (reference sequence). The CDR3 is 17 residues long. CDR3 amino acids: CASSLDPRQGASYEQYF.

The genes are TRBV12-3 or TRBV12-4 and TRBJ1-1; TCRdb proposes TRBD1, but this gene call is untestable without DNA. The CDR3 has 15 residues. Here the CDR3 reads CASSLKGPGNTEAFF.

The J gene is TRBJ2-7, the V gene TRBV5-1; the D gene TCRdb calls, TRBD1, cannot be checked with no DNA. CDR3 length: 13 amino acids. Germline lookup yields CDR1 SGHRS and CDR2 YFSETQ. The CDR3 is CASSWTGSYEQYF.

The V call is TRBV7-8, the J call TRBJ2-1; TCRdb returns TRBD2, unconfirmable since there is no DNA. Germline V gene lookup returns CDR1 SGHVS and CDR2 FQNEAQ. This CDR3 region has 19 residues. CDR3 protein: CASSLAGGLAGGQNNEQFF.

The chain links TRBV5-1 to TRBJ1-2; TCRdb calls TRBD1, which cannot be checked without DNA. From germline, CDR1 is SGHRS and CDR2 YFSETQ. The CDR3 runs to 17 residues. The chain's CDR3 is CASSSEGRGGRNYGYTF.

V usage is TRBV12-3 or TRBV12-4 and J usage is TRBJ2-3; TCRdb picks TRBD1, but there is no DNA to check that call. CDR3 length: 13 residues. The CDR3 spells CASRGVGTDTQYF.

The rearrangement uses TRBV11-2 and TRBJ2-5; lacking DNA, the TRBD2 call made by TCRdb goes unchecked. The CDR3 extends over 15 amino acids. From germline, CDR1 is SGHAT and CDR2 FQNNGV. CDR3: CASSFLGGPAETQYF.

V gene TRBV28 combines with J gene TRBJ2-1. The CDR3 is 15 residues long. Germline V gives CDR1 MDHEN, CDR2 SYDVKM. This chain's CDR3 is CASRVSGASYNEQFF.

This chain links TRBV5-1 with TRBJ2-5; the TCRdb call, TRBD2, lacks DNA for checking. The CDR3 covers 15 residues. Germline CDR1 is SGHRS and CDR2 is YFSETQ. The CDR3 loop reads CASSLEPLAGETQYF.

CDR3 loop: CASSLSPREELFF. The genes are TRBV7-2 and TRBJ2-2; the D call from TCRdb, TRBD2, cannot be confirmed without DNA. The length of the CDR3 is 13 residues. The germline V gene encodes CDR1 SGHTA and CDR2 FQGNSA.

The V gene is TRBV12-3 or TRBV12-4, the J gene TRBJ1-1; TCRdb selects TRBD1, and the lack of DNA leaves this call unchecked. The CDR3 runs 13 residues. The CDR3: CASNTGKNTEAFF.

The chain has TRBV9 and TRBJ2-7; TCRdb selects TRBD1, and the lack of DNA leaves this call unchecked. Germline loops: CDR1 SGDLS, CDR2 YYNGEE. CDR3 length: 15 residues. Here the CDR3 reads CASSQRPGVSYEQYF. The variable domain in full, completed from reference TRBV9 and TRBJ2-7, reads DSGVTQTPKHLITATGQRVTLRCSPRSGDLSVYWYQQSLDQGLQFLIQYYNGEERAKGNILERFSAQQFPDLHSELNLSSLELGDSALYFCASSQRPGVSYEQYFGPGTRLTVT.

This chain uses TRBV6-6 with TRBJ1-5. Germline lookup yields CDR1 MNHNY and CDR2 SVGAGI (reference sequence). The CDR3 spans 15 residues. The CDR3 protein is CASSYSENSNQPQHF.

The chain employs TRBV28 and TRBJ2-2; there is no DNA to check the TCRdb D call of TRBD2. The CDR3 loop spans 15 amino acids. From germline, CDR1 is MDHEN and CDR2 SYDVKM. This CDR3 reads CASTLTSLNTGELFF.

This sequence joins TRBV10-3 and TRBJ2-1; with no DNA, the TCRdb D assignment of TRBD2 cannot be verified. This CDR3 has 16 amino acids. Germline loops: CDR1 ENHRY, CDR2 SYGVKD. The CDR3 reads CAISERAGETYNEQFF.

The genes are TRBV29-1 and TRBJ2-7; the D gene TCRdb calls, TRBD1, cannot be checked with no DNA. Germline CDR1 and CDR2: SQVTM and ANQGSEA. The CDR3 length is 13 residues. This CDR3 is CSVDLSGSYEQYF.

V and J are TRBV4-3 and TRBJ2-7; TCRdb designates TRBD2, a call that cannot be tested without DNA. The CDR3 is 17 amino acids. Germline V gene lookup returns CDR1 LGHNA and CDR2 YSLEER. Here the CDR3 reads CASSQDIRRENPYEQYF.

J is TRBJ2-1 and V is TRBV28. Germline assignment: CDR1 MDHEN and CDR2 SYDVKM. There are 12 residues in the CDR3. The CDR3 region is CATHGTYNEQFF.

The rearrangement joins TRBV7-9 to TRBJ2-5; TCRdb's D call of TRBD2 is untestable without DNA. Germline V CDR1 and CDR2: SEHNR, FQNEAQ (reference sequence). The CDR3 is 13 amino acids. The CDR3 protein is CASTDWTYETQYF.